The rows below give T cell receptor beta chains drawn from one sample of a study of OX40 agonist ivuxolimab in advanced cancers. Sequencing was performed with immunoSEQ multiplex PCR; in TCRdb, only in-frame clones are kept and a portion is missing. The sample carries some 81,000 clones, 65% to 90% recorded once. Sequencing was performed on CD4+ or CD8+ T cells sorted from blood, taken in a trial of the OX40 agonist ivuxolimab. These receptors came from an adult with an advanced solid tumor such as melanoma, head and neck, liver or kidney cancer. The CDR3 runs from the conserved cysteine through the conserved F or W. The D gene is left open where the match is weak.

CASNPGTGPQETQYF,TGTGCCAGCAACCCCGGGACAGGGCCGCAAGAGACCCAGTACTTC,TRBJ2-5,TRBD1,TRBV6-5
CSVQGMGGQETQYF,TGCAGCGTTCAGGGTATGGGGGGCCAAGAGACCCAGTACTTC,TRBJ2-5,-,TRBV29-1
CASSPQGTVVYEQYF,TGTGCCAGCAGTCCCCAGGGGACAGTCGTCTACGAGCAGTACTTC,TRBJ2-7,TRBD1,TRBV27
CASSGGLYNEQFF,TGTGCCAGCAGTGGAGGACTGTACAATGAGCAGTTCTTC,TRBJ2-1,-,TRBV6-5
CASSTQGTNQPQHF,TGTGCCAGCAGTACACAGGGCACCAATCAGCCCCAGCATTTT,TRBJ1-5,-,TRBV2
CAWRPGTGNQPQHF,TGTGCCTGGAGGCCCGGGACAGGGAATCAGCCCCAGCATTTT,TRBJ1-5,TRBD1,TRBV30
CASSPGRDQPQHF,TGTGCCAGCAGTCCGGGCAGGGATCAGCCCCAGCATTTT,TRBJ1-5,-,TRBV7-2
CASSQPDRVGETQYF,TGTGCCAGCAGCCAACCGGACAGGGTGGGAGAGACCCAGTACTTC,TRBJ2-5,TRBD1,TRBV4-2
CASSLAVGVWEEAFF,TGTGCCAGCAGCTTGGCGGTGGGGGTTTGGGAGGAAGCTTTCTTT,TRBJ1-1,-,TRBV5-4
CASSLVGGKNNEQFF,TGTGCCAGCAGCTTAGTGGGGGGGAAAAACAATGAGCAGTTCTTC,TRBJ2-1,TRBD2,TRBV7-2
CASNPRTVAFQPQHF,TGTGCCAGTAACCCCAGGACGGTAGCGTTTCAGCCCCAGCATTTT,TRBJ1-5,-,TRBV19
CASSQDFRGNSPLHF,TGCGCCAGCAGCCAAGATTTCAGGGGCAATTCACCCCTCCACTTT,TRBJ1-6,-,TRBV4-3
CASSTTGVSSGNTIYF,TGCGCCAGCAGCACCACAGGGGTCTCCTCTGGAAACACCATATATTTT,TRBJ1-3,TRBD1,TRBV5-1
CASSTATGPGNIQYF,TGTGCCAGTAGTACCGCGACAGGGCCGGGGAACATTCAGTACTTC,TRBJ2-4,TRBD1,TRBV19
CASSQNTPGEVDQPQHF,TGTGCCAGCAGCCAGAATACCCCGGGGGAGGTGGATCAGCCCCAGCATTTT,TRBJ1-5,-,TRBV11-3
CASSYGWGNSPLHF,TGTGCCAGCAGTTACGGATGGGGGAATTCACCCCTCCACTTT,TRBJ1-6,-,TRBV6-5
CASRLDSYNEQFF,TGCGCCAGCAGATTAGACTCTTACAATGAGCAGTTCTTC,TRBJ2-1,-,TRBV5-1
CASSPSFGDETQYF,TGCGCCAGCAGCCCCTCGTTCGGGGACGAGACCCAGTACTTC,TRBJ2-5,-,TRBV5-1
CAWSVQGLAEAFF,TGTGCCTGGAGTGTACAGGGTTTGGCTGAAGCTTTCTTT,TRBJ1-1,-,TRBV30
CASSIWNTEAFF,TGTGCCAGTAGTATATGGAACACTGAAGCTTTCTTT,TRBJ1-1,-,TRBV19
CASSLSGQETQYF,TGTGCCAGCAGCCTTTCGGGCCAAGAGACCCAGTACTTC,TRBJ2-5,-,TRBV4-2
CASSLRAGGLTDTGELFF,TGTGCCAGCAGCTTACGGGCGGGGGGTTTGACAGACACCGGGGAGCTGTTTTTT,TRBJ2-2,TRBD2,TRBV7-8
CASSESFGNQPQHF,TGTGCCAGCAGTGAATCGTTCGGGAATCAGCCCCAGCATTTT,TRBJ1-5,-,TRBV2
CASSLRGRPYGYTF,TGTGCCAGCAGTTTAAGAGGCAGACCCTATGGCTACACCTTC,TRBJ1-2,-,TRBV28
CASSLGTGLTGELFF,TGTGCCAGCAGCTTAGGGACAGGGTTAACCGGGGAGCTGTTTTTT,TRBJ2-2,TRBD1,TRBV7-2
CASSLEGPPNEKLFF,TGTGCCAGCAGCTTAGAAGGACCGCCTAATGAAAAACTGTTTTTT,TRBJ1-4,-,TRBV7-9
CASSVGGQANSGNTIYF,TGTGCCAGCAGCGTGGGGGGACAGGCGAACTCTGGAAACACCATATATTTT,TRBJ1-3,TRBD1,TRBV9
CASSFDRGHADTQYF,TGTGCCAGTAGTTTCGACAGGGGGCACGCAGATACGCAGTATTTT,TRBJ2-3,TRBD1,TRBV19
CAWSVPPIASPLHF,TGTGCCTGGAGTGTCCCGCCGATAGCTTCACCCCTCCACTTT,TRBJ1-6,-,TRBV30
CASRREFYGYTF,TGTGCCAGCAGGAGGGAATTTTATGGCTACACCTTC,TRBJ1-2,-,TRBV2
CASSLSGTGADTGELFF,TGTGCCAGCAGCTTAAGTGGGACAGGGGCGGACACCGGGGAGCTGTTTTTT,TRBJ2-2,TRBD1,TRBV11-2
CSVAKELGTEAFF,TGCAGCGTTGCTAAGGAATTGGGCACTGAAGCTTTCTTT,TRBJ1-1,-,TRBV29-1
CASRPRGTGGGEQYF,TGTGCCAGCAGACCCCGGGGGACAGGGGGTGGCGAGCAGTACTTC,TRBJ2-7,TRBD1,TRBV13
CASSLLGTEAAQYF,TGTGCCAGCAGCTTGTTGGGAACGGAAGCGGCCCAGTACTTC,TRBJ2-5,-,TRBV5-4
CASSYGVRAYGYTF,TGTGCCAGCAGTTACGGAGTGCGAGCTTATGGCTACACCTTC,TRBJ1-2,-,TRBV6-5
CASSDALRQENTEAFF,TGTGCCAGCAGTGACGCCCTTCGACAGGAGAACACTGAAGCTTTCTTT,TRBJ1-1,-,TRBV6-1
CATKPGTRRDQPQHF,TGTGCCACCAAACCCGGGACTCGGAGGGATCAGCCCCAGCATTTT,TRBJ1-5,-,TRBV2
CASSYSTGGGNEQFF,TGTGCCAGCAGTTACTCGACAGGGGGCGGGAATGAGCAGTTCTTC,TRBJ2-1,TRBD1,TRBV6-5